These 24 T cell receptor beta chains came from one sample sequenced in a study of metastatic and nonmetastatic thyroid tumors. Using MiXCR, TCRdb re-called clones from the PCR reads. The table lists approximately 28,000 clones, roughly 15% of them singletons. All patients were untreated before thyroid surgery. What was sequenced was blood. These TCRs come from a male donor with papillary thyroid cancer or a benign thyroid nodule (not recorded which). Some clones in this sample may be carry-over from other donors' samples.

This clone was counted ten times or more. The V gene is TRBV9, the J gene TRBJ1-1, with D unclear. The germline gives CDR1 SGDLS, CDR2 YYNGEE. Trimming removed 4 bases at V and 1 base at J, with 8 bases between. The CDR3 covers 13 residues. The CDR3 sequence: CASSFTPNTEAFF. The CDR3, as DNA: TGTGCCAGCAGCTTTACACCGAACACTGAAGCTTTCTTT.

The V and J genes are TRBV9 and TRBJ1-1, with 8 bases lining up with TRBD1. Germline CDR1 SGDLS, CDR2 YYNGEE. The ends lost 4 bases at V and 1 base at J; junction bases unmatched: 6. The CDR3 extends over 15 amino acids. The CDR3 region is CASSSMTGANTEAFF. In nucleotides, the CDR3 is TGTGCCAGCAGCTCAATGACAGGGGCGAACACTGAAGCTTTCTTT.

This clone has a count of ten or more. CDR3 coding DNA: TGTGCCAGTCTGACGGGGAGCACTGAAGCTTTCTTT. It translates to CASLTGSTEAFF. The chain joins TRBV19 to TRBJ1-1; D call uncertain. Per germline, CDR1 LNHDA and CDR2 SQIVND (reference sequence). V lost 8 bases, J lost 4 bases, and 11 bases lay in between. This CDR3 comprises 12 residues.

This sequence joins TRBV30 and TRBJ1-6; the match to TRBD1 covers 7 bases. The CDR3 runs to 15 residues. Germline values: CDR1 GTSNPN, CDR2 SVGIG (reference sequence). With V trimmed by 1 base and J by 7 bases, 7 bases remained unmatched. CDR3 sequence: CAWSGTGVWNSPLHF. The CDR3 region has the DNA TGTGCCTGGAGTGGGACAGGTGTATGGAATTCACCCCTCCACTTT.

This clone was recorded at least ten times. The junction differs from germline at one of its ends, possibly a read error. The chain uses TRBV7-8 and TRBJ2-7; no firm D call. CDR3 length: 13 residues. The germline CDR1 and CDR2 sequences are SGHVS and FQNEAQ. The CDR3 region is CASSAGLSYGQYF. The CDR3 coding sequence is TGTGCCAGCTCAGCTGGTCTCTCCTACGGGCAGTACTTC.

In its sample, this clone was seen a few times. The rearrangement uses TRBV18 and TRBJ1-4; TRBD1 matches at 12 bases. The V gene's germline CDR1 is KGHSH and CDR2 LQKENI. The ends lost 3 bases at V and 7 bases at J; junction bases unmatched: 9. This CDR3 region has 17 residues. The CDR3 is CASSPGTGGAGGEKLFF. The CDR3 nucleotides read TGTGCCAGCTCACCGGGGACAGGGGGCGCCGGGGGTGAAAAACTGTTTTTT.

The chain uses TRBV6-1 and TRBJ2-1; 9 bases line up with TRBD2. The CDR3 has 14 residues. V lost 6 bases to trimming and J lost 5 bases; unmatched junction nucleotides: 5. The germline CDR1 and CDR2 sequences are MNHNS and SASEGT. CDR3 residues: CASRRLAADNEQFF. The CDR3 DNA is TGTGCCAGCAGGAGACTAGCGGCGGACAATGAGCAGTTCTTC.

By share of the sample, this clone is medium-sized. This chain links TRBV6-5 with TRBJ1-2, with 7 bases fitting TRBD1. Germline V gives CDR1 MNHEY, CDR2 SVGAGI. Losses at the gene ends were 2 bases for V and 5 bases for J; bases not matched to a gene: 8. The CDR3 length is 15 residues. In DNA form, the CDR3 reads TGTGCCAGCAGTTACCGCTCGACAGGGAGTTATGGCTACACCTTC. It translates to CASSYRSTGSYGYTF.

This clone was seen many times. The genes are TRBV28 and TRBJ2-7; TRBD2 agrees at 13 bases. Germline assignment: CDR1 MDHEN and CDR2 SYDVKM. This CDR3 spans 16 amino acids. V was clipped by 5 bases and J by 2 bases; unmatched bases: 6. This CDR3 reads CASSLLTSGRPYEQYF. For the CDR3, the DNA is TGTGCCAGCAGTCTCCTGACTAGCGGGAGGCCCTACGAGCAGTACTTC.

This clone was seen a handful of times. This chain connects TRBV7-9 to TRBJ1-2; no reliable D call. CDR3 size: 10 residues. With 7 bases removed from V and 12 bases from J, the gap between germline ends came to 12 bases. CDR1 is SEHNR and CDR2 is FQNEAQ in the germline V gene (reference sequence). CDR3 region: CASMRAGHTF. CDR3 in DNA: TGTGCCAGCATGCGGGCCGGCCACACCTTC. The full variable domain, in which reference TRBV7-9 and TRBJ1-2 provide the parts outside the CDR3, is DTGVSQNPRHKITKRGQNVTFRCDPISEHNRLYWYRQTLGQGPEFLTYFQNEAQLEKSRLLSDRFSAERPKGSFSTLEIQRTEQGDSAMYLCASMRAGHTFGSGTRLTVV.

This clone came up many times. CDR3 region: CASSLDVPSYEQYF. The CDR3 region has the DNA TGTGCCAGCAGCTTAGATGTTCCCTCCTACGAGCAGTACTTC. This chain uses TRBV7-8 with TRBJ2-7, with D hard to call. V shed 1 base and J shed 0 bases, with 7 bases lying between them. Germline loops: CDR1 SGHVS, CDR2 FQNEAQ. This CDR3 is 14 amino acids long.

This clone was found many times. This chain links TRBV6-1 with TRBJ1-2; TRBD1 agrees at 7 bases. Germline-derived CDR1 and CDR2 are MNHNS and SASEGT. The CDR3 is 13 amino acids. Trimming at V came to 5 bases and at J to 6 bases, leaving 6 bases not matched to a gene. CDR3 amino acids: CASSFLGGDGYTF. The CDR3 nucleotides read TGTGCCAGCAGTTTTCTAGGGGGCGATGGCTACACCTTC.

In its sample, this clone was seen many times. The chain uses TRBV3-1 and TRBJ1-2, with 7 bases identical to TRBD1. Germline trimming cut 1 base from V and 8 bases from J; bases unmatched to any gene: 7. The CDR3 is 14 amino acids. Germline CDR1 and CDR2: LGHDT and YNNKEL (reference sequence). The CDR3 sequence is CASSQVEGGLGYTF. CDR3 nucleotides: TGTGCCAGCAGCCAAGTAGAAGGGGGCTTAGGCTACACCTTC.

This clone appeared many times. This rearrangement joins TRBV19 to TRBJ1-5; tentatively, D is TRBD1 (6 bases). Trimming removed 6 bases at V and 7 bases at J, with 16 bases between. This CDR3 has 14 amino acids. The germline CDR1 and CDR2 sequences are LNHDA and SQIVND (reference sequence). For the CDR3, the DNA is TGTGCCAGTAGGGTCCAGGGGTTAGACCAGCCCCAGCATTTT. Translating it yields CASRVQGLDQPQHF.

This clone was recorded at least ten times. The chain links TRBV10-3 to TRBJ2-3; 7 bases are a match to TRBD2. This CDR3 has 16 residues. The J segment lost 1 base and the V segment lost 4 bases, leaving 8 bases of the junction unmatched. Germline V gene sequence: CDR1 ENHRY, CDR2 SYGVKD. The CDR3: CAISGGWAGGTDTQYF. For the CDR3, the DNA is TGTGCCATCAGTGGTGGGTGGGCGGGAGGCACAGATACGCAGTATTTT.

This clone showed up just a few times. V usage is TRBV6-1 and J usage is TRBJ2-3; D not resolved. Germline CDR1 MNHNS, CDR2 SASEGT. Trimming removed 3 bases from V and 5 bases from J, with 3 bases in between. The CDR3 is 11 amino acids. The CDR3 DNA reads TGTGCCAGCAGTGAGTTAGATACGCAGTATTTT. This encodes CASSELDTQYF.

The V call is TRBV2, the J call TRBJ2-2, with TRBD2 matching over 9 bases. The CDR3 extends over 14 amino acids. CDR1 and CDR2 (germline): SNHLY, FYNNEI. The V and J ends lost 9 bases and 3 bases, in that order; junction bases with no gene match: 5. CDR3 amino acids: CARGRGGYTGELFF. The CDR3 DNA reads TGTGCCAGGGGGCGGGGGGGCTACACCGGGGAGCTGTTTTTT.

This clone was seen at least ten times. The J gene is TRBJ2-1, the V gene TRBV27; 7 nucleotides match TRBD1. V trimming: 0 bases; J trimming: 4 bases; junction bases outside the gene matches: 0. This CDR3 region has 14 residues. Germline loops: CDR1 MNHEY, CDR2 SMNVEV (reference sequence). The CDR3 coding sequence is TGTGCCAGCAGTTTATCACAGGGGTACAATGAGCAGTTCTTC. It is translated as CASSLSQGYNEQFF.

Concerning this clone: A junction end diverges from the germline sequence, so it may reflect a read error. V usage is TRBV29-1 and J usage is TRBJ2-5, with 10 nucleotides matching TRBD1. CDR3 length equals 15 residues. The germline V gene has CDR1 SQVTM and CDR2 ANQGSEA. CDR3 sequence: CSVEGQGVVRETQYF. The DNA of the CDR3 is TGCAGCGTAGAAGGACAGGGGGTAGTCCGAGAGACCCAGTACTTC.

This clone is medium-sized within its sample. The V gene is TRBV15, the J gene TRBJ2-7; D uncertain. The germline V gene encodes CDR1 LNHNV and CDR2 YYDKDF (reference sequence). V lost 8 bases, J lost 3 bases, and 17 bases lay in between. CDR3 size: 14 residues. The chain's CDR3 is CATSREEDCYEQYF. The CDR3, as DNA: TGTGCCACCTCCCGTGAGGAAGATTGCTACGAGCAGTACTTC.

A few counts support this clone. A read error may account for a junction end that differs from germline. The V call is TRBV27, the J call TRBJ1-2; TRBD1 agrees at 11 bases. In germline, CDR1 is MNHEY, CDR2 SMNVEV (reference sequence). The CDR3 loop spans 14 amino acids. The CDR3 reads CVSIRDRGDYGYTF. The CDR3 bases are TGTGTCAGCATCCGGGACAGGGGGGACTATGGCTACACCTTC.

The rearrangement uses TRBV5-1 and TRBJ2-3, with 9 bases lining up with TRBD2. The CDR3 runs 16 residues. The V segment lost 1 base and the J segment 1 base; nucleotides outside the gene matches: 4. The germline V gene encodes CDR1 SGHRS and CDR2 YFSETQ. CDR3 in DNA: TGCGCCAGCAGCTTGTGGCGGACTAGCGGCACAGATACGCAGTATTTT. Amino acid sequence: CASSLWRTSGTDTQYF.

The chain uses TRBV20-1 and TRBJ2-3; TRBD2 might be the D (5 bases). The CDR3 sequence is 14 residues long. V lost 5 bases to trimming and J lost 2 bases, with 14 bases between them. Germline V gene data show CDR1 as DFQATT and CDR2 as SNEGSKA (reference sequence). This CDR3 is CSASPSGPTDTQYF. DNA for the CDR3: TGCAGTGCTTCCCCCAGCGGACCCACAGATACGCAGTATTTT.

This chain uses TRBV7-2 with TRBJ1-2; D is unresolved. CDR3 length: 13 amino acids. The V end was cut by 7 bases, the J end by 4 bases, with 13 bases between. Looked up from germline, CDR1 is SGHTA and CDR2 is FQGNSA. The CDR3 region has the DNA TGTGCCAGCATCCCCGACCTGTCCTATGGCTACACCTTC. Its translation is CASIPDLSYGYTF.